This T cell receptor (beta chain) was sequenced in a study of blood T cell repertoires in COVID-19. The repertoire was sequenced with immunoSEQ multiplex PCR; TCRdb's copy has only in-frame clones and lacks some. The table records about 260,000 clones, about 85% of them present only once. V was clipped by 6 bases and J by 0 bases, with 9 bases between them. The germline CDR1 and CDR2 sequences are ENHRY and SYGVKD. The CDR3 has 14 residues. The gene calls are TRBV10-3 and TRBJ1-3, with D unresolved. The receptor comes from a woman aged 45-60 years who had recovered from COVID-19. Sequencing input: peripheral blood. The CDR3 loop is CAISLILSGNTIYF. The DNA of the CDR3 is TGTGCCATCAGCCTAATTCTCTCTGGAAACACCATATATTTT.